These 2 T cell receptor beta chains were all obtained from the same sample, sequenced in a study of human T cells and chemical hapten exposure. Each CDR3 protein gets one entry after TCRdb re-called the RACE reads with MiXCR. Of approximately 320,000 distinct CDR3 sequences listed, around 5% are singletons. Time point reported: pre-sensitization, week 0. Stated treatment: therapeutic diphenylcyclopropenone sensitization with weekly scalp DPC. The sample was whole blood, taken in connection with sensitization to the hapten diphenylcyclopropenone (DPC). The source is a woman under 30 with alopecia areata. Some clones in this sample may be carry-over from other donors' samples.

CDR3: CASSFTQYQETQYF. The CDR3 DNA reads as TGTGCCAGCAGCTTTACCCAGTACCAAGAGACCCAGTACTTC. The chain has TRBV5-5 and TRBJ2-5; D unresolved. V was shortened by 2 bases and J by 0 bases, with 8 bases between the two germline ends. Germline CDR1 is SGHKS and CDR2 is YYEKEE (reference sequence). The CDR3 sequence is 14 residues long.

This clonotype was seen a few times. The genes are TRBV6-2 or TRBV6-3 and TRBJ2-7; 12 bases map to TRBD1. CDR3 length: 14 residues. V shed 6 bases and J 5 bases; nucleotides not matched to a gene: 5. Germline V gives CDR1 MNHEY, CDR2 SVGEGT. The CDR3 region has the DNA TGTGCCAGCAGCACCGGGACAGGGGGCGACGAGCAGTACTTC. Protein sequence: CASSTGTGGDEQYF.